A selection of T cell receptor beta chains follows, all from one sample in a study of blood T cell repertoires in COVID-19. Some clones are missing from TCRdb's copy, which holds only in-frame ones; the method was immunoSEQ multiplex PCR. The data show under 250,000 clones, with roughly four fifths seen just once and about 1.3% held by the top ten. Sequences were obtained from PBMCs or T cells enriched from blood (not recorded which). The receptor source for this set is a woman aged 35 to 49 with acute COVID-19. Both conserved end residues are part of each CDR3. A D gene is named only where the DNA matches it firmly.

>TRBV5-1|TRBD1
CASSPTQQGTEQFF
>TRBV9|-
CASTRDTGELFF
>TRBV3-1/TRBV3-2|TRBD1
CASSARQGAGEKLFF
>TRBV20-1|TRBD2
CSASAPGTSEETQYF
>TRBV27|-
CATTIWARGGSSTDTQYF
>TRBV2|TRBD2
CASPILAESSYEQYF
>TRBV5-1|TRBD1
CASSPTGGVKTQYF
>TRBV6-5|-
CASIFSGNTEAFF
>TRBV7-9|TRBD1
CASRSTGTDNSPLHF
>TRBV6-5|-
CASSPTAYSNQPQHF
>TRBV27|-
CASSRRWNSPLHF
>TRBV5-1|-
CASSLGSRGSYNEQFF
>TRBV18|TRBD2
CASSDETGTRAF
>TRBV7-9|TRBD1
CASSADRAGNTIYF
>TRBV20-1|-
CSARASNEQFF
>TRBV7-2|TRBD1
CASSLSYRGRRMNTEAFF
>TRBV28|-
CASSSREKLFF
>TRBV12-3/TRBV12-4|-
CASSLQADGYTF
>TRBV19|TRBD2
CASSINVLAGAETQYF
>TRBV11-2|TRBD1
CASRLTGDPYEQYF
>TRBV5-1|TRBD1
CASSQTGGTDTQYF
>TRBV27|-
CASSLAGTDTQYF
>TRBV21-1|-
CASSSIYGQATRNQPQHF
>TRBV11-2|-
CATLINQGRAFF
>TRBV6-5|TRBD2
CASSYSTSGASYEQYF
>TRBV6-2/TRBV6-3|-
CASSEPVTYGYTF
>TRBV2|-
CASSEVQDWLYGYTF
>TRBV19|-
CASSIDPQGRRQPQHF
>TRBV30|-
CAWSWETTTEAFF
>TRBV5-8|-
CASATGELFF
>TRBV5-1|TRBD2
CASSLVLAGIREQYF
>TRBV5-6|-
CASSLGAQALEAFF
>TRBV12-3/TRBV12-4|-
CASSLGGVYGYTF
>TRBV6-1|-
CASSEGADYGYTF
>TRBV23-1|TRBD1
CASTHGTGLNQPQHF
>TRBV5-1|-
CASSSGLLQETQYF
>TRBV30|-
CAWSKTGIVAKNIQYF
>TRBV7-9|-
CASSLSGHTYEQYF
>TRBV6-5|-
CASSYSEKRQPQHF
>TRBV10-1|TRBD1
CASSLVTRMTGYSSPLHF
>TRBV5-1|TRBD1
CASSLTGGFGQPQHF
>TRBV3-1/TRBV3-2|TRBD1
CASSQDLRTGPSGANVLTF
>TRBV30|-
CALERGNGYTF
>TRBV4-1|TRBD1
CASSHPRDSYGYTF
>TRBV19|TRBD1
CASSIQGVSNTGELFF
>TRBV7-9|TRBD2
CASSSSTSGAYNEQFF
>TRBV25-1|TRBD1
CASSDNRGYEQYF
>TRBV5-8|-
CASSLWGRSNQPQHF
>TRBV5-1|TRBD1
CASSFSPGQGGEAFF
>TRBV7-2|TRBD1
CASSWGQGLYEQYF
>TRBV18|TRBD1
CASSQVTGPWQGAPGENIQYF
>TRBV21-1|-
CASSKAGQSYCGKPLHF
>TRBV5-1|-
CASSLTRGPVGNEQFF
>TRBV12-3/TRBV12-4|-
CASSLSGGPLHF
>TRBV12-3/TRBV12-4|-
CASRFALETQYF
>TRBV6-4|-
CASSDTANEQYF
>TRBV6-5|-
CASSWGQNTEAFF
>TRBV16|TRBD2
CASSPGRDTGELFF
>TRBV7-8|TRBD2
CASSLEVGAGVYNEQFF
>TRBV2|TRBD1
CASRRDRDQPQHF